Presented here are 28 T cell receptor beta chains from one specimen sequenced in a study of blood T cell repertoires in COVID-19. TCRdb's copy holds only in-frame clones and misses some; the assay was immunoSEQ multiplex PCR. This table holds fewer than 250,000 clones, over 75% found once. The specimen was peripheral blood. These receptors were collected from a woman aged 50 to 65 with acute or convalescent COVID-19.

CDR3 nucleotides: TGTGCCAGCAGCCCCGGACCCCAGGGGGCCGGGGAGCTGTTTTTT. Its translation: CASSPGPQGAGELFF. The gene calls are TRBV7-6 and TRBJ2-2, with 7 bases aligning to TRBD1. This CDR3 spans 15 amino acids. V dropped 5 bases and J dropped 6; count of bases not matched to a gene: 9. The V gene's germline CDR1 is SGHVS and CDR2 FNYEAQ.

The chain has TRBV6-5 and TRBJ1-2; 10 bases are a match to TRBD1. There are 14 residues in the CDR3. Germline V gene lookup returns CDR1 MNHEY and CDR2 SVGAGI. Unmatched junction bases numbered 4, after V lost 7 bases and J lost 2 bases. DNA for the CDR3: TGTGCCAGCAAGACGGACAGGGGGAACTATGGCTACACCTTC. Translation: CASKTDRGNYGYTF.

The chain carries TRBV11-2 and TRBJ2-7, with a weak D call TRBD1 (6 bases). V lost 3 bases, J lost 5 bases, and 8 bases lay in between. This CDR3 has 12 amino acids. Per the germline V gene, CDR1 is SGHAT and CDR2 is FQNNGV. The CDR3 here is CASSFRGNEQYF. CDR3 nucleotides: TGTGCCAGCAGCTTTAGGGGGAACGAGCAGTACTTC. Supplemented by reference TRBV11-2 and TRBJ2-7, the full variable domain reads EAGVAQSPRYKIIEKRQSVAFWCNPISGHATLYWYQQILGQGPKLLIQFQNNGVVDDSQLPKDRFSAERLKGVDSTLKIQPAKLEDSAVYLCASSFRGNEQYFGPGTRLTVT.

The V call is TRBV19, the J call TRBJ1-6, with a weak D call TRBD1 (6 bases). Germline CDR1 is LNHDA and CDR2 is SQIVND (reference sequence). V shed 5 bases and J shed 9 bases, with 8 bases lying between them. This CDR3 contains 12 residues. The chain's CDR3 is CASSGQFSPLHF. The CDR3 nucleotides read TGTGCCAGTAGTGGACAGTTTTCACCCCTCCACTTT.

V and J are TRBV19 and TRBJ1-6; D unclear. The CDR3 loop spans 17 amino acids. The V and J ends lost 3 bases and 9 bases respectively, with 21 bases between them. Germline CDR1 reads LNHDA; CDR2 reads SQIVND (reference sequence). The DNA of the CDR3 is TGTGCCAGTAGTATTTACGGGAGCTATTCCCCTGCTTCACCCCTCCACTTT. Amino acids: CASSIYGSYSPASPLHF. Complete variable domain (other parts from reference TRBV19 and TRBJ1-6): DGGITQSPKYLFRKEGQNVTLSCEQNLNHDAMYWYRQDPGQGLRLIYYSQIVNDFQKGDIAEGYSVSREKKESFPLTVTSAQKNPTAFYLCASSIYGSYSPASPLHFGNGTRLTVT.

The CDR3 DNA reads TGTGCCAGCAGCTCTGGGGGGGACCCCGGCGATAATTCACCCCTCCACTTT. This translates into CASSSGGDPGDNSPLHF. This chain joins TRBV7-4 and TRBJ1-6, with D perhaps matching TRBD1 (5 bases). CDR1 and CDR2 from the germline V gene are SGHVT and SQSDAQ. V was pared by 4 bases and J by 5 bases, with 18 bases between. The length of the CDR3 is 17 residues.

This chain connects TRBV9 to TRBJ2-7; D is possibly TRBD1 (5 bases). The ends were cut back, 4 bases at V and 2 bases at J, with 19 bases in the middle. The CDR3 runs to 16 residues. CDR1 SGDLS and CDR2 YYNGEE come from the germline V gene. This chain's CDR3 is CASSQRGQPDTYEQYF. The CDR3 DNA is TGTGCCAGCAGCCAAAGAGGACAACCGGATACCTACGAGCAGTACTTC.

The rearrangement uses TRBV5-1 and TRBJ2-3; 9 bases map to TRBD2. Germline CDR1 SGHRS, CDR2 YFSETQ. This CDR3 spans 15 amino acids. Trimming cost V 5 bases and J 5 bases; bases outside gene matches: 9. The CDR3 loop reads CASRLISGSGDTQYF. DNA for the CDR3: TGCGCCAGCAGATTGATTAGCGGGAGCGGAGATACGCAGTATTTT. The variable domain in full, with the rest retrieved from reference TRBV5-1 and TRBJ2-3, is KAGVTQTPRYLIKTRGQQVTLSCSPISGHRSVSWYQQTPGQGLQFLFEYFSETQRNKGNFPGRFSGRQFSNSRSEMNVSTLELGDSALYLCASRLISGSGDTQYFGPGTRLTVL.

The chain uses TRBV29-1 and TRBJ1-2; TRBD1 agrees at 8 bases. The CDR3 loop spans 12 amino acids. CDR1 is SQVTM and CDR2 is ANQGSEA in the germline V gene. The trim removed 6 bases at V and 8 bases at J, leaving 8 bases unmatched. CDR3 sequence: CSVRTGPGGYTF. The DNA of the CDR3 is TGCAGCGTCAGGACAGGGCCAGGAGGCTACACCTTC.

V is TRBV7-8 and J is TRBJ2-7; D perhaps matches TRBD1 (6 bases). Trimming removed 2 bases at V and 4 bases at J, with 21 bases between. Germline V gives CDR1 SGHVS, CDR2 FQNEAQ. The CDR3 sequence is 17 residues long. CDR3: CASSLRASVGAPYEQYF. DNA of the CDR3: TGTGCCAGCAGCTTAAGAGCCTCGGTGGGGGCGCCTTACGAGCAGTACTTC.

The CDR3 DNA sequence: TGTGCCAGCAGTGCCACCAGGGGGCTTGGCGAGCAGTACTTC. This translates into CASSATRGLGEQYF. This chain joins TRBV2 and TRBJ2-7, with TRBD1 matching over 8 bases. This CDR3 is built from 14 residues. Germline lookup yields CDR1 SNHLY and CDR2 FYNNEI. J lost 6 bases, V lost 4 bases, and 8 bases had no gene match.

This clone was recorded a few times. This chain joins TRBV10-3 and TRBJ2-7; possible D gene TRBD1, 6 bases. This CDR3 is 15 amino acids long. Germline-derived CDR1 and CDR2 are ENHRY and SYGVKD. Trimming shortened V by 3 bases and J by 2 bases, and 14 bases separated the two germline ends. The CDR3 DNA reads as TGTGCCATCAGTGATTATAGGACAGAGGCCTACGAGCAGTACTTC. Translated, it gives CAISDYRTEAYEQYF.

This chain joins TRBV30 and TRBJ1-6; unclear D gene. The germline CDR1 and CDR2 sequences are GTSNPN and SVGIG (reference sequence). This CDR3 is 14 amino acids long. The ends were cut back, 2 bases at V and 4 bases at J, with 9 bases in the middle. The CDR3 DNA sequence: TGTGCCTGGAGTTTCCAGTCTTATAATTCACCCCTCCACTTT. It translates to CAWSFQSYNSPLHF.

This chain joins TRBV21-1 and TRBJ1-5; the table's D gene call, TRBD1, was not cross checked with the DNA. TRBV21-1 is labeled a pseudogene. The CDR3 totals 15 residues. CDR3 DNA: TGTGCCAGCGTCTGGGACAGGGGGCGTAGACAGCCCCAGCATTTT. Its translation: CASVWDRGRRQPQHF.

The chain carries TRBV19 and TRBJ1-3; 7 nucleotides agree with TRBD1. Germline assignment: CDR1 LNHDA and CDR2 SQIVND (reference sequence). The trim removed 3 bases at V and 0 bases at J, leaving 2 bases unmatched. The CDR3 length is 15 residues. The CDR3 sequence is CASSMDRNSGNTIYF. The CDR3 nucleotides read TGTGCCAGTAGTATGGACAGGAACTCTGGAAACACCATATATTTT.

Here the CDR3 reads CASSLSRGNQPQHF. In nucleotides, the CDR3 is TGTGCCAGCAGTTTATCCCGGGGGAATCAGCCCCAGCATTTT. This chain joins TRBV28 and TRBJ1-5, with D perhaps TRBD1 (5 bases). Trimming removed 1 base from V and 4 bases from J, with 8 bases in between. The germline V gene encodes CDR1 MDHEN and CDR2 SYDVKM. The CDR3 is 14 amino acids.

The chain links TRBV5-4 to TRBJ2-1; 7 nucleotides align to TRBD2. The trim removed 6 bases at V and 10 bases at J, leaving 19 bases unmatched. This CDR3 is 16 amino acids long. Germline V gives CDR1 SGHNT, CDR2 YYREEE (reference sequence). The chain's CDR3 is CASTQLSGSLRAEQFF. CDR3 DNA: TGTGCCAGCACCCAACTTAGCGGGTCTCTACGCGCCGAGCAGTTCTTC.

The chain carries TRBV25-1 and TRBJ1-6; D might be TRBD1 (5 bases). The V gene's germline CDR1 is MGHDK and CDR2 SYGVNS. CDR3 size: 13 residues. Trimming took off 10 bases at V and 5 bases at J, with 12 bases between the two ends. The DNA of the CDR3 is TGTGCCATCCAACAGGATCATAATTCACCCCTCCACTTT. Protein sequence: CAIQQDHNSPLHF.

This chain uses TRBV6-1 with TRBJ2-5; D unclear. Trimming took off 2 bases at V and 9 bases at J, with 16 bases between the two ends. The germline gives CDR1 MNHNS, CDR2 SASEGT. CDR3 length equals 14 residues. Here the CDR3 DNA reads TGTGCCAGCAGTGAATCACCGTTGTACTTGCCCCAGTACTTC. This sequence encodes CASSESPLYLPQYF.

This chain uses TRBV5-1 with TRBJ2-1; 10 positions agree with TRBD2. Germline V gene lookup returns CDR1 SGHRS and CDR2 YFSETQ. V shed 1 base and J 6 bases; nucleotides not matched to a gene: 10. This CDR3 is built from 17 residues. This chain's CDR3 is CASSLSRSLAGVNEQFF. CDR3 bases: TGCGCCAGCAGCTTGTCACGAAGCCTAGCGGGGGTCAATGAGCAGTTCTTC.

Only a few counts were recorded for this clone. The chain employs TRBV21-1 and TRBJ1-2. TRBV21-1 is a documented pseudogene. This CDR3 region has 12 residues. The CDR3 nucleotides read TGTGCCAGCAGCAGCCCCCGGAGTGGCTACACCTTC. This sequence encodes CASSSPRSGYTF.

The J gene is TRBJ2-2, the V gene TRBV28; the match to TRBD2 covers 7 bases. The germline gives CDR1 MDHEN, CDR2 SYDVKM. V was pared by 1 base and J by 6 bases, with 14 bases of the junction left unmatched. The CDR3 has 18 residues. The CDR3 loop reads CASSLFRLHRLAPGELFF. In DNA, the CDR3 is TGTGCCAGCAGTTTATTTCGTCTGCACAGACTAGCTCCCGGGGAGCTGTTTTTT.

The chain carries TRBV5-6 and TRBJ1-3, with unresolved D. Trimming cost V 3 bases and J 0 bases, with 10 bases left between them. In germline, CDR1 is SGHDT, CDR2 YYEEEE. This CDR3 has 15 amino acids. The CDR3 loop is CASSYLRFSGNTIYF. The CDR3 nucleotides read TGTGCCAGCAGCTACCTCAGGTTCTCTGGAAACACCATATATTTT.

CDR3 amino acids: CASSDGTSGLKAYNEQFF. In DNA, the CDR3 is TGTGCCAGCTCGGATGGGACTAGCGGGTTAAAGGCCTACAATGAGCAGTTCTTC. The chain employs TRBV18 and TRBJ2-1; the match to TRBD2 covers 12 bases. Germline loops: CDR1 KGHSH, CDR2 LQKENI. Losses at the gene ends were 6 bases for V and 2 bases for J; bases not matched to a gene: 11. There are 18 residues in the CDR3.

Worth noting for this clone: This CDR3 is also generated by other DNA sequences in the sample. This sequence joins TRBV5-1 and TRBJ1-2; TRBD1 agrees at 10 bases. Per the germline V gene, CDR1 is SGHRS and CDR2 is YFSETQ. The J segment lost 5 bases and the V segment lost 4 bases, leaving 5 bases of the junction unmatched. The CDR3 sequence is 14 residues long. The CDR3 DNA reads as TGCGCCAGCAGCCTGGGACAGGGGAGTTATGGCTACACCTTC. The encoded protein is CASSLGQGSYGYTF.

CDR3 residues: CASRKEQGYQPQHF. Here the CDR3 DNA reads TGTGCCAGCAGGAAAGAACAGGGATATCAGCCCCAGCATTTT. This chain connects TRBV28 to TRBJ1-5, with D possibly matching TRBD1 (6 bases). Germline V lookup: CDR1 MDHEN, CDR2 SYDVKM. The germline V and J ends were trimmed by 6 bases and 5 bases, with 14 bases remaining between them. The CDR3 is 14 amino acids. The complete variable domain, with remaining parts taken from reference TRBV28 and TRBJ1-5, reads DVKVTQSSRYLVKRTGEKVFLECVQDMDHENMFWYRQDPGLGLRLIYFSYDVKMKEKGDIPEGYSVSREKKERFSLILESASTNQTSMYLCASRKEQGYQPQHFGDGTRLSIL.

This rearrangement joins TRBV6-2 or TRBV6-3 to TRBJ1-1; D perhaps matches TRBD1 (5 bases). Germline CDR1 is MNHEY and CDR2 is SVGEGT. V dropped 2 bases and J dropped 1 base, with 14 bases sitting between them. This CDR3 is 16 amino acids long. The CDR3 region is CASSYPIGGTNTEAFF. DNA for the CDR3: TGTGCCAGCAGTTACCCGATCGGGGGTACGAACACTGAAGCTTTCTTT.

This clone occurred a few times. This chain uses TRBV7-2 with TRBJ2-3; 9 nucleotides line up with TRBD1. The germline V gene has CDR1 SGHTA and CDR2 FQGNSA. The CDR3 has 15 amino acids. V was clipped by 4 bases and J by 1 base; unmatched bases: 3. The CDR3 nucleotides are TGTGCCAGCAGCTCCCGACAGGGGGGCACAGATACGCAGTATTTT. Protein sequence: CASSSRQGGTDTQYF. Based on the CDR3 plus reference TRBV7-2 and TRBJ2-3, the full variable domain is GAGVSQSPSNKVTEKGKDVELRCDPISGHTALYWYRQSLGQGLEFLIYFQGNSAPDKSGLPSDRFSAERTGGSVSTLTIQRTQQEDSAVYLCASSSRQGGTDTQYFGPGTRLTVL.